This TCR beta chain was observed in a study of T cells in Graves' hyperthyroidism and ophthalmopathy. Findings of the study overall: The model forecast ophthalmopathy, anticipating it by a median about 7 months before onset. Most clonotypes expanded in the thyroid (above 0.001) were also present in blood.

Using RNA transcripts as the source, TCR beta CDR3 regions were amplified. The HTBI primer set was used in a first-round RT-PCR of the TCR CDR3. TCRdb re-derived calls from the multiplex PCR reads in MiXCR, one entry per CDR3 protein. This table holds roughly 580,000 distinct CDR3 sequences, 11% to 15% found once. Fresh 10 ml peripheral blood yielded PBMCs. This CDR3 region has 14 residues. Germline assignment: CDR1 SGHRS and CDR2 YFSETQ. J gave up 3 bases and V 4 bases, and 5 bases lay outside the gene matches. As to this clonotype: The antigen is unknown.

The specimen was blood. The chain is built from TRBV5-1 and TRBJ1-2, with 8 bases identical to TRBD1. This TCR derives from a woman aged 25 to 39 with Graves' hyperthyroidism that later progressed to Graves' ophthalmopathy. CDR3 loop: CASSGGQAHYGYTF. The CDR3 DNA follows: TGCGCCAGCAGCGGGGGACAGGCTCACTATGGCTACACCTTC.